Listed below are T cell receptor beta chains from one sample, sequenced in a study of CD8 T cells in Susac syndrome. Via MiXCR, TCRdb re-called the immunoSEQ multiplex PCR reads, giving one row per CDR3 protein. The sample records about 73,000 distinct CDR3 sequences, 85% to 95% being singletons. The sequencing input was CD8+ T cells from PBMCs. The receptors stem from a human donor with multiple sclerosis. Each CDR3 is given with its conserved first and last residue. Each record gives: D gene, J gene, V gene, clone size, CDR3 length, CDR3 protein, CDR3 DNA. D genes are given only for firm matches. Some rows mark clone size as missing; the rest say once, few, many or name a class of expanded clone.

.	TRBJ2-7	TRBV12-3/TRBV12-4	.	15	CASSAFPLQGPGQYF	TGTGCCAGCAGCGCCTTCCCCCTACAGGGTCCGGGGCAGTACTTC
.	TRBJ1-1	TRBV5-1	.	15	CASSLVGALNTEAFF	TGCGCCAGCAGCTTGGTAGGCGCTCTGAACACTGAAGCTTTCTTT
.	TRBJ1-2	TRBV6-5	.	16	CASSLLPPTGDYGYTF	TGTGCCAGCAGTCTACTTCCCCCAACAGGCGACTATGGCTACACCTTC
.	TRBJ1-3	TRBV6-5	.	15	CASRPGLAPGNTIYF	TGTGCCAGCAGACCTGGGCTTGCGCCTGGAAACACCATATATTTT
.	TRBJ2-1	TRBV19	.	16	CATRGRGTEITNEQFF	TGTGCCACCAGGGGGAGGGGAACCGAAATAACCAATGAGCAGTTCTTC
.	TRBJ2-6	TRBV29-1	.	16	CSVDGGANSGANVLTF	TGCAGCGTTGATGGAGGGGCGAACTCTGGGGCCAACGTCCTGACTTTC
.	TRBJ1-2	TRBV11-2	few	14	CASSLEGRGYGYTF	TGTGCCAGCAGCTTAGAGGGCAGGGGCTATGGCTACACCTTC
.	TRBJ2-1	TRBV5-4	.	16	CASSLATGMSYNEQFF	TGTGCCAGCAGCTTGGCCACAGGGATGTCCTACAATGAGCAGTTCTTC
.	TRBJ1-1	TRBV12-3/TRBV12-4	.	15	CASSYREVRNTEAFF	TGTGCCAGCAGTTACAGGGAGGTGAGGAACACTGAAGCTTTCTTT
TRBD1	TRBJ2-2	TRBV6-1	.	16	CASSARDRGLAGELFF	TGTGCCAGCAGTGCCCGGGACAGGGGGCTCGCCGGGGAGCTGTTTTTT
TRBD1	TRBJ1-2	TRBV24-1	.	16	CATSDYDRVVDYGYTF	TGTGCCACCAGTGACTACGACAGGGTCGTGGACTATGGCTACACCTTC
TRBD1	TRBJ2-1	TRBV27	.	15	CASGRTGGFGNEQFF	TGTGCCAGCGGACGGACAGGGGGCTTTGGCAATGAGCAGTTCTTC
TRBD1	TRBJ2-6	TRBV12-3/TRBV12-4	.	14	CAVRTGSGANVLTF	TGTGCCGTACGGACAGGCTCTGGGGCCAACGTCCTGACTTTC
.	TRBJ2-7	TRBV14	.	12	CASSQVTFEQYF	TGTGCCAGCAGCCAAGTGACGTTCGAGCAGTACTTC
.	TRBJ1-5	TRBV20-1	.	13	CSARVGEGSPQHF	TGCAGTGCTAGAGTAGGGGAGGGTTCGCCCCAGCATTTT